This TCR beta chain was identified during a study of blood T cell repertoires in COVID-19. Study at large: Acute-phase and convalescent COVID-19 samples originated in the United States, Italy and Spain.

Under the authors' procedure: Counts of nucleated cells, estimated from reference gene primer amplification, were obtained. Generated by immunoSEQ multiplex PCR, the TCRdb table keeps only in-frame clones and is missing some. V, J and clone size reflect that table, while D and trimming were determined from the DNA. Of around 430,000 clones in the sample, 80% to 90% were seen once. Clinical histories supplied by participants themselves formed the basis of cohort assignment. For recovered donors of Cohort 3, there were two negative PCRs, clearance, or symptom resolution. The source material was PBMCs or T cells enriched from blood (not recorded which). This TCR was sampled from a woman aged 45 to 65 who had recovered from COVID-19.

CDR3 in amino acids: CASSRSGGGTDTQYF. CDR3 in DNA: TGCGCCAGCAGCCGGAGCGGGGGGGGCACAGATACGCAGTATTTT. This chain connects TRBV5-1 to TRBJ2-3, with 10 bases matching TRBD2. The CDR3 length is 15 residues. The junction had 3 bases not matched to a gene; V was cut back by 4 bases and J by 1 base. Germline loops: CDR1 SGHRS, CDR2 YFSETQ.